This T cell receptor (beta chain) was captured in a study of T cells after yellow fever vaccination. This clonotype was seen a few times. Its antigen is still unknown. Study-wide results and limits: Weaker, the secondary response peaked sooner, at day 5 versus 15.

V lost 0 bases and J 5 bases, leaving 7 bases between the germline ends. Germline CDR1 and CDR2: SGHNT and YYREEE (reference sequence). The CDR3 runs 13 residues. TCRdb recomputed calls from the 5' RACE reads with MiXCR, one row per CDR3 protein. The sample includes some 200,000 distinct CDR3 sequences, less than 3.5% of them seen just once. This receptor was identified in a man younger than 35 who received the YFV17D yellow fever vaccine. The source material was CD4+ T cells sorted from PBMCs, sampled 10 days after the yellow fever booster vaccination. This chain connects TRBV5-4 to TRBJ2-3, with D tentatively TRBD1 (6 bases). For the CDR3, the DNA is TGTGCCAGCAGCTTGGAAGGGGGAGATACGCAGTATTTT. Translation: CASSLEGGDTQYF. Using reference TRBV5-4 and TRBJ2-3 for the parts outside the CDR3, the full variable domain is ETGVTQSPTHLIKTRGQQVTLRCSSQSGHNTVSWYQQALGQGPQFIFQYYREEENGRGNFPPRFSGLQFPNYSSELNVNALELDDSALYLCASSLEGGDTQYFGPGTRLTVL.